The 19 T cell receptor beta chains listed next were all sequenced from one sample in a study of blood T cell repertoires in COVID-19. Assay: immunoSEQ multiplex PCR; the TCRdb copy retains only in-frame clones and omits some. The sample consists of some 270,000 clones, 75% to 90% of them appearing once. The source material was peripheral blood. These receptors were collected from a woman aged 40 to 50 who had recovered from COVID-19.

The count of this clone is one. This chain joins TRBV2 and TRBJ1-1; no definite D call. Germline values: CDR1 SNHLY, CDR2 FYNNEI. Trimming removed 4 bases from V and 1 base from J, with 19 bases in between. The CDR3 totals 17 residues. This CDR3 reads CASSVLPGSTPNTEAFF. The CDR3 nucleotides read TGTGCCAGCAGTGTACTTCCCGGGAGCACCCCGAACACTGAAGCTTTCTTT.

The chain is built from TRBV27 and TRBJ1-2; 10 bases agree with TRBD1. This CDR3 has 17 amino acids. Germline values: CDR1 MNHEY, CDR2 SMNVEV (reference sequence). The trim removed 4 bases at V and 6 bases at J, leaving 14 bases unmatched. Written as DNA, the CDR3 is TGTGCCAGCAGTTCAAATAGACCCCGGGACAGGGGTGATGGCTACACCTTC. Its protein product is CASSSNRPRDRGDGYTF.

The rearrangement joins TRBV6-2 or TRBV6-3 to TRBJ1-1; D is perhaps TRBD1 (5 bases). Germline-derived CDR1 and CDR2 are MNHEY and SVGEGT. Trimming removed 2 bases from V and 3 bases from J, with 10 bases in between. The CDR3 runs 14 residues. In DNA, the CDR3 is TGTGCCAGCAGTTACGGAGACAGCTACACTGAAGCTTTCTTT. Translating gives CASSYGDSYTEAFF.

The chain uses TRBV7-8 and TRBJ2-1, with D possibly matching TRBD2 (6 bases). This CDR3 has 14 residues. V dropped 4 bases and J dropped 5 bases, with 12 bases sitting between them. Looked up from germline, CDR1 is SGHVS and CDR2 is FQNEAQ. The CDR3 protein is CASSYTGTHNEQFF. The CDR3 DNA follows: TGTGCCAGCAGCTACACCGGGACTCACAATGAGCAGTTCTTC.

The V and J genes are TRBV7-9 and TRBJ2-7; D unresolved. CDR3 length: 13 residues. V was cut by 3 bases and J by 4 bases, with 10 bases left in between. Germline V gene sequence: CDR1 SEHNR, CDR2 FQNEAQ (reference sequence). As DNA, the CDR3 is TGTGCCAGCAGCTTTGAAACAGTTTACGAGCAGTACTTC. It specifies CASSFETVYEQYF.

V usage is TRBV12-3 or TRBV12-4 and J usage is TRBJ1-5; D ambiguous. V lost 3 bases and J lost 10, with 13 bases in between. The CDR3 totals 13 residues. Written as DNA, the CDR3 is TGTGCCAGCAGTTTTCTTCGGGTAACCCCCCAGCATTTT. Its translation is CASSFLRVTPQHF.

The V call is TRBV5-4, the J call TRBJ1-2; no clear D. V was cut by 2 bases and J by 7 bases, with 12 bases left in between. In germline, CDR1 is SGHNT, CDR2 YYREEE (reference sequence). The CDR3 extends over 13 amino acids. CDR3 amino acids: CASSFSGFRGYTF. DNA for the CDR3: TGTGCCAGCAGCTTTAGCGGCTTCCGTGGCTACACCTTC.

The chain employs TRBV28 and TRBJ2-7; the match to TRBD2 covers 7 bases. The germline gives CDR1 MDHEN, CDR2 SYDVKM. With 11 bases clipped from V and 1 base from J, the junction kept 11 bases outside the gene matches. CDR3 length: 14 amino acids. The CDR3 nucleotides read TGTGCCGCCTCCGGCGGGGGATTTTCCTACGAGCAGTACTTC. It translates to CAASGGGFSYEQYF.

The chain joins TRBV6-5 to TRBJ2-7; 7 bases are shared with TRBD2. The CDR3 has 14 residues. CDR1 and CDR2 from the germline V gene are MNHEY and SVGAGI. V was pared by 5 bases and J by 5 bases, with 9 bases of the junction left unmatched. The CDR3 nucleotides are TGTGCCAGCAGTCCGAGCGGGGCCGGAGACGAGCAGTACTTC. It specifies CASSPSGAGDEQYF.

The count of this clone is one. The rearrangement links TRBV5-6 to TRBJ2-2; tentatively, D is TRBD1 (5 bases). The V gene's germline CDR1 is SGHDT and CDR2 YYEEEE. Trimming removed 1 base at V and 3 bases at J, with 7 bases between. This CDR3 has 14 residues. In DNA form, the CDR3 reads TGTGCCAGCAGCTTGATAGGGGACACCGGGGAGCTGTTTTTT. Amino acid sequence: CASSLIGDTGELFF.

The V call is TRBV9, the J call TRBJ1-4; possible D gene TRBD1, 6 bases. This CDR3 contains 14 residues. Trimming cost V 0 bases and J 4 bases, with 7 bases left between them. The germline V gene has CDR1 SGDLS and CDR2 YYNGEE. The CDR3 loop is CASSVAGDNEKLFF. Written as DNA, the CDR3 is TGTGCCAGCAGCGTAGCAGGGGATAATGAAAAACTGTTTTTT.

This rearrangement joins TRBV7-9 to TRBJ2-7; tentative D call: TRBD1 (5 bases). CDR1 is SEHNR and CDR2 is FQNEAQ in the germline V gene (reference sequence). This CDR3 is built from 13 residues. Trimming took 2 bases from V and 2 from J, leaving 7 bases between them. The CDR3 is CASSLLTAYEQYV. As DNA, the CDR3 is TGTGCCAGCAGCTTATTGACAGCCTACGAGCAGTACGTC.

V and J are TRBV19 and TRBJ2-3; 10 nucleotides match TRBD2. V shed 1 base, J shed 4 bases, and the junction held 8 bases outside the gene matches. The CDR3 contains 17 residues. Germline CDR1 LNHDA, CDR2 SQIVND (reference sequence). CDR3 bases: TGTGCCAGTAGTATAGTCGGGTCTAGCGGGAGTGCAGATACGCAGTATTTT. This encodes CASSIVGSSGSADTQYF.

The chain has TRBV6-4 and TRBJ2-1; no definite D call. Trimming removed 3 bases from V and 1 base from J, with 10 bases in between. Looked up from germline, CDR1 is MRHNA and CDR2 is SNTAGT. The CDR3 length is 15 residues. CDR3: CASSEFTASYNEQFF. Here the CDR3 DNA reads TGTGCCAGCAGTGAATTTACTGCTTCCTACAATGAGCAGTTCTTC.

The chain's CDR3 is CASTSGANTGELFF. DNA for the CDR3: TGTGCCAGCACTAGCGGGGCGAACACCGGGGAGCTGTTTTTT. The rearrangement links TRBV2 to TRBJ2-2; TRBD2 matches 9 bases. The CDR3 is 14 residues long. Per the germline V gene, CDR1 is SNHLY and CDR2 is FYNNEI. V trimming: 7 bases; J trimming: 0 bases; junction bases outside the gene matches: 0.

The chain carries TRBV27 and TRBJ2-1; no firm D call. CDR3 length equals 13 residues. Trimming left V 7 bases short and J 2 bases short, with 9 bases between. Germline values: CDR1 MNHEY, CDR2 SMNVEV (reference sequence). The CDR3 DNA is TGTGCCAGCACTTCTGTCCCCTACAATGAGCAGTTCTTC. Its translation is CASTSVPYNEQFF.

The chain couples TRBV11-2 to TRBJ2-7; D is unresolved. Germline loops: CDR1 SGHAT, CDR2 FQNNGV. The CDR3 runs 14 residues. Trimming pared 5 bases from V and 0 bases from J, leaving 11 bases between. The CDR3 bases are TGTGCCAGCAGCGCGGAGCGTGCCTCCTACGAGCAGTACTTC. Translation: CASSAERASYEQYF. Together with reference TRBV11-2 and TRBJ2-7, the CDR3 gives the full variable domain: EAGVAQSPRYKIIEKRQSVAFWCNPISGHATLYWYQQILGQGPKLLIQFQNNGVVDDSQLPKDRFSAERLKGVDSTLKIQPAKLEDSAVYLCASSAERASYEQYFGPGTRLTVT.

The chain couples TRBV5-5 to TRBJ2-2; a weak D match, TRBD1 (6 bases). V lost 0 bases and J lost 5, with 11 bases in between. Germline CDR1 SGHKS, CDR2 YYEKEE (reference sequence). The CDR3 totals 15 residues. The CDR3 DNA follows: TGTGCCAGCAGCTTGGTGGGGGCCGGTACCGGGGAGCTGTTTTTT. It encodes CASSLVGAGTGELFF.

Only one count was recorded for this clone. The chain employs TRBV12-5 and TRBJ1-1; possible D gene TRBD1, 6 bases. The V and J ends lost 6 bases and 4 bases respectively, with 12 bases between them. The CDR3 length is 13 residues. Germline loops: CDR1 LGHNT, CDR2 FRNRAP. The CDR3 bases are TGTGCTAGTGGGCTACAAGGGGGCACTGAAGCTTTCTTT. Its protein is CASGLQGGTEAFF.